These 5 T cell receptor beta chains originate from one sample sequenced in a study of early T cells in non-severe SARS-CoV-2 infection. TCRdb reanalysed the 5' RACE reads using MiXCR and keeps one entry per CDR3 protein. The sample has about 38,000 distinct CDR3 sequences, around 4.6% seen once. The sample comprised whole blood. These TCRs come from an adult who was a healthcare worker with PCR-confirmed SARS-CoV-2 infection or an uninfected control (not recorded which).

This clonotype was found many times. The chain couples TRBV5-1 to TRBJ2-1; D gene uncertain. The CDR3 runs 12 residues. Per germline, CDR1 SGHRS and CDR2 YFSETQ. Trimming took off 5 bases at V and 6 bases at J, with 9 bases between the two ends. CDR3 sequence reads: CASRADGNEQFF. CDR3 bases: TGCGCCAGCAGGGCGGACGGCAATGAGCAGTTCTTC.

This clonotype appeared many times. The chain uses TRBV9 and TRBJ1-3, with D unclear. The V gene lost 4 bases and the J gene lost 5 bases, with 10 bases spanning the gap. Per the germline V gene, CDR1 is SGDLS and CDR2 is YYNGEE. The CDR3 loop spans 13 amino acids. The CDR3 spells CASSTPNRNTIYF. The DNA of the CDR3 is TGTGCCAGCAGCACCCCGAACCGAAACACCATATATTTT.

At least ten counts were recorded for this clonotype. The genes are TRBV18 and TRBJ2-3; maybe TRBD1 (5 bases). V was pared by 6 bases and J by 6 bases, with 16 bases between. This CDR3 spans 14 amino acids. Germline lookup yields CDR1 KGHSH and CDR2 LQKENI. CDR3 sequence reads: CASSYTGSSDTQYF. The CDR3 DNA reads TGTGCCAGCTCGTATACAGGCTCCTCGGATACGCAGTATTTT.

This clonotype was seen repeatedly, ten times or more. The chain combines TRBV7-8 with TRBJ1-2; 8 nucleotides agree with TRBD1. The CDR3 extends over 13 amino acids. CDR1 and CDR2 (germline): SGHVS, FQNEAQ. The ends lost 6 bases at V and 5 bases at J; junction bases unmatched: 5. The CDR3 DNA reads TGTGCCAGCAGTCCTGACAGGGGATATGGCTACACCTTC. Its protein is CASSPDRGYGYTF.

This clonotype has ten or more counts. The CDR3 sequence: CASSTHRRSYEQYF. The CDR3 DNA reads as TGTGCCAGCAGTACTCACAGGCGTTCCTACGAGCAGTACTTC. V and J are TRBV12-3 or TRBV12-4 and TRBJ2-7, with a tentative D call TRBD1 (5 bases). The ends were cut back, 5 bases at V and 1 base at J, with 12 bases in the middle. The CDR3 is made up of 14 amino acids.